Below, 26 T cell receptor beta chains from the same sample are listed, as sequenced in a study of cytomegalovirus exposure and HLA in healthy donors. The study ran its PCR with 60 Vbeta and 13 Jbeta primers. Assay used: immunoSEQ multiplex PCR; TCRdb lists only in-frame clones, some missing. This table holds about 190,000 clones, around 86% found once. Sequenced material: PBMCs. The source of these receptors is a woman aged 18-35 years in good health and CMV-seronegative.

V gene TRBV2 combines with J gene TRBJ1-2; TRBD1 matches 7 bases. V was pared by 11 bases and J by 0 bases, with 12 bases of the junction left unmatched. This CDR3 has 15 residues. Germline-derived CDR1 and CDR2 are SNHLY and FYNNEI. For the CDR3, the DNA is TGTGCCGGGAACCCGGGACAGCTAACTAACTATGGCTACACCTTC. Residues: CAGNPGQLTNYGYTF.

This clone came up once. This chain uses TRBV29-1 with TRBJ2-7, with D unresolved. CDR3 length: 15 residues. V shed 4 bases and J shed 3 bases, with 19 bases lying between them. Germline V gives CDR1 SQVTM, CDR2 ANQGSEA. The CDR3: CSVGFGVMKNYEQYF. CDR3 DNA sequence: TGCAGCGTTGGATTCGGAGTGATGAAAAACTACGAGCAGTACTTC.

V and J are TRBV6-4 and TRBJ1-1; tentative D call: TRBD1 (5 bases). V lost 0 bases to trimming and J lost 1 base, with 9 bases between them. This CDR3 contains 15 residues. Looked up from germline, CDR1 is MRHNA and CDR2 is SNTAGT. The CDR3 region is CASSDSAGPNTEAFF. For the CDR3, the DNA is TGTGCCAGCAGTGACTCTGCAGGGCCGAACACTGAAGCTTTCTTT.

The chain uses TRBV6-6 and TRBJ2-7, with 8 positions matching TRBD1. V shed 6 bases, J shed 3 bases, and the junction held 7 bases outside the gene matches. CDR1 is MNHNY and CDR2 is SVGAGI in the germline V gene (reference sequence). The CDR3 is 14 amino acids. Written as DNA, the CDR3 is TGTGCCAGCAGGATTAGACAGGGGAACTACGAGCAGTACTTC. This gives the protein CASRIRQGNYEQYF.

CDR3: CASSLYASGGPYQETQYF. The CDR3 DNA reads as TGTGCCAGCAGCTTATACGCTAGCGGGGGGCCGTACCAAGAGACCCAGTACTTC. The genes are TRBV7-2 and TRBJ2-5; TRBD2 agrees at 11 bases. V lost 2 bases, J lost 0 bases, and 8 bases stayed unmatched. The CDR3 loop spans 18 amino acids. Germline values: CDR1 SGHTA, CDR2 FQGNSA.

This rearrangement joins TRBV11-2 to TRBJ2-1, with 10 bases lining up with TRBD2. Trimming cost V 4 bases and J 1 base; bases outside gene matches: 1. This CDR3 region has 15 residues. CDR1 and CDR2 from the germline V gene are SGHAT and FQNNGV. The CDR3 reads CASSSAGGSYNEQFF. The DNA of the CDR3 is TGTGCCAGCAGCTCAGCGGGGGGGTCCTACAATGAGCAGTTCTTC.

V and J are TRBV2 and TRBJ1-6; 8 bases line up with TRBD1. V dropped 5 bases and J dropped 0; count of bases not matched to a gene: 3. Looked up from germline, CDR1 is SNHLY and CDR2 is FYNNEI. The CDR3 length is 16 residues. The CDR3 here is CASSRDRGSYNSPLHF. Written as DNA, the CDR3 is TGTGCCAGCAGTCGCGACAGGGGCTCCTATAATTCACCCCTCCACTTT.

J is TRBJ1-5 and V is TRBV10-3, with TRBD1 matching over 7 bases. J was trimmed by 4 bases and V by 2 bases; bases with no gene match: 17. Germline V CDR1 and CDR2: ENHRY, SYGVKD. This CDR3 is built from 19 residues. DNA of the CDR3: TGTGCCATCAGTGAGACCGGGACAGAAACGCCGTTTGGTAATCAGCCCCAGCATTTT. Its protein product is CAISETGTETPFGNQPQHF.

This chain joins TRBV6-1 and TRBJ1-3; 12 bases are a match to TRBD1. Germline CDR1 reads MNHNS; CDR2 reads SASEGT. V trimming: 4 bases; J trimming: 4 bases; junction bases outside the gene matches: 5. CDR3 length: 16 residues. Here the CDR3 reads CASSGGQGAWGNTIYF. DNA for the CDR3: TGTGCCAGCAGTGGGGGACAGGGGGCTTGGGGAAACACCATATATTTT.

This chain links TRBV7-2 with TRBJ1-1; D not resolved. The V and J ends lost 1 base and 8 bases respectively, with 11 bases between them. The germline gives CDR1 SGHTA, CDR2 FQGNSA. The CDR3 spans 13 residues. The DNA for the CDR3 is TGTGCCAGCAGCTTAGGCCTCCGCAGGGAAGCTTTCTTT. Its translation: CASSLGLRREAFF.

The V and J genes are TRBV13 and TRBJ2-2; D is possibly TRBD1 (5 bases). The CDR3 runs to 17 residues. V gave up 7 bases and J gave up 4 bases, with 22 bases separating them. Per germline, CDR1 PRHDT and CDR2 FYEKMQ (reference sequence). CDR3 sequence: CASTRRGSGRSTGELFF. Written as DNA, the CDR3 is TGTGCCAGCACCCGACGTGGTTCAGGGCGTAGCACCGGGGAGCTGTTTTTT.

This sequence joins TRBV15 and TRBJ2-7; D gene uncertain. V was cut by 0 bases and J by 2 bases, with 11 bases left in between. There are 15 residues in the CDR3. Germline V gene lookup returns CDR1 LNHNV and CDR2 YYDKDF (reference sequence). The CDR3 bases are TGTGCCACCAGCAGAGATCTAGGCAAGACCTACGAGCAGTACTTC. Its translation: CATSRDLGKTYEQYF.

CDR3 nucleotide sequence: TGCGCCAGCAGCTTCCCAGGGCTTAATGAAAAACTGTTTTTT. Amino acid sequence: CASSFPGLNEKLFF. The chain carries TRBV5-1 and TRBJ1-4; perhaps TRBD1 as D (5 bases). CDR3 length: 14 residues. The germline V and J ends were trimmed by 2 bases and 4 bases, with 9 bases remaining between them. Germline-derived CDR1 and CDR2 are SGHRS and YFSETQ.

This sequence joins TRBV28 and TRBJ2-7, with TRBD2 matching 8 bases. Germline V gives CDR1 MDHEN, CDR2 SYDVKM. The CDR3 consists of 14 residues. Trimming removed 2 bases from V and 3 bases from J; junction bases left unmatched: 3. This chain's CDR3 is CASSLGSGIYEQYF. The CDR3, as DNA: TGTGCCAGCAGTTTAGGTAGCGGGATCTACGAGCAGTACTTC.

V is TRBV15 and J is TRBJ1-3; 7 nucleotides line up with TRBD1. V was pared by 0 bases and J by 0 bases, with 11 bases of the junction left unmatched. The CDR3 length is 19 residues. CDR1 is LNHNV, CDR2 YYDKDF, per germline (reference sequence). The CDR3 DNA is TGTGCCACCAGCAGAGATGGCGGCTTGACAGGGCTCTCTGGAAACACCATATATTTT. This translates into CATSRDGGLTGLSGNTIYF.

This clone showed up just a few times. The chain uses TRBV2 and TRBJ2-4, with D maybe TRBD2 (6 bases). Trimming pared 1 base from V and 4 bases from J, leaving 17 bases between. The CDR3 contains 17 residues. CDR1 is SNHLY, CDR2 FYNNEI, per germline. The CDR3 protein is CASSEEMGGWGKNIQYF. CDR3 bases: TGTGCCAGCAGTGAAGAGATGGGGGGATGGGGTAAAAACATTCAGTACTTC.

The chain combines TRBV2 with TRBJ2-4; 10 bases align to TRBD2. The CDR3 length is 20 residues. Germline assignment: CDR1 SNHLY and CDR2 FYNNEI. V lost 0 bases to trimming and J lost 5 bases; unmatched junction nucleotides: 16. The CDR3 here is CASSEALSSGSKNMENIQYF. In DNA form, the CDR3 reads TGTGCCAGCAGTGAAGCGCTTTCTAGCGGGAGCAAAAACATGGAAAACATTCAGTACTTC.

This clone showed up just a few times. This chain joins TRBV6-4 and TRBJ2-3; D might be TRBD2 (6 bases). This CDR3 contains 16 residues. Germline-derived CDR1 and CDR2 are MRHNA and SNTAGT. The V end lost 2 bases, the J end lost 3 bases, and 15 bases lay between the germline ends. CDR3 bases: TGTGCCAGCAGTGACCCAGCCGGGACTTCAACAGATACGCAGTATTTT. Protein product: CASSDPAGTSTDTQYF.

The genes are TRBV6-1 and TRBJ2-2, with D maybe TRBD1 (5 bases). The CDR3 is made up of 16 amino acids. CDR1 and CDR2 from the germline V gene are MNHNS and SASEGT. Trimming pared 0 bases from V and 4 bases from J, leaving 12 bases between. CDR3 nucleotides: TGTGCCAGCAGTGAAGCCTCGACAGCAATCACCGGGGAGCTGTTTTTT. Translated, it gives CASSEASTAITGELFF.

The sample holds one count of this clone. The chain has TRBV7-6 and TRBJ2-7, with D perhaps TRBD2 (5 bases). V was clipped by 5 bases and J by 3 bases, with 11 bases between them. The CDR3 totals 13 residues. Germline CDR1 reads SGHVS; CDR2 reads FNYEAQ. CDR3 protein: CASSPAGGYEQYF. The CDR3 DNA follows: TGTGCCAGCAGCCCCGCCGGAGGCTACGAGCAGTACTTC.

As for this clone: One end of the junction is discordant with germline, which a read error may explain. Additional DNA sequences in this sample encode the identical CDR3. V and J are TRBV7-9 and TRBJ2-7, with 7 bases fitting TRBD2. Germline V gene lookup returns CDR1 SEHNR and CDR2 FQNEAQ (reference sequence). This CDR3 is built from 16 residues. CDR3 loop: CASSYSPTSPPYEQYF. As DNA, the CDR3 is TGTGCCAGCAGCTATAGCCCGACTAGCCCACCGTACGAGCAATACTTC.

The chain links TRBV6-4 to TRBJ2-2; D is unclear. Germline assignment: CDR1 MRHNA and CDR2 SNTAGT. The CDR3 contains 13 residues. Trimming stripped 0 bases from V and 5 bases from J, with 4 bases between. The CDR3 DNA sequence: TGTGCCAGCAGTGACTCGACTACCGGGGAGCTGTTTTTT. It translates to CASSDSTTGELFF.

This clone was seen only once. CDR3 nucleotides: TGCGCCAGCAGCAGCGGACAGGGGGCGGTTGGAAACACCATATATTTT. It specifies CASSSGQGAVGNTIYF. The rearrangement joins TRBV5-1 to TRBJ1-3; TRBD1 matches at 11 bases. CDR3 length: 16 amino acids. CDR1 SGHRS and CDR2 YFSETQ come from the germline V gene. After removal of 4 bases from V and 3 bases from J, the junction contained 6 bases not matched to a gene.

This sequence joins TRBV5-1 and TRBJ2-1; TRBD2 matches 16 bases. CDR3 length equals 16 residues. Germline assignment: CDR1 SGHRS and CDR2 YFSETQ. The J segment lost 4 bases and the V segment lost 3 bases, leaving 1 base of the junction unmatched. The CDR3 region has the DNA TGCGCCAGCAGCTCGGGACTAGCGGGGGGGTACAATGAGCAGTTCTTC. Encoded protein: CASSSGLAGGYNEQFF.

The CDR3 DNA is TGTGCCAGCAGCTTAGAGGGTAATGTACCGGGAGGTGAGGCTTTCTTT. Its protein product is CASSLEGNVPGGEAFF. The chain recombines TRBV7-9 with TRBJ1-1; D uncertain. Germline lookup yields CDR1 SEHNR and CDR2 FQNEAQ (reference sequence). V dropped 1 base and J dropped 11 bases, with 23 bases sitting between them. The length of the CDR3 is 16 residues.

This sequence joins TRBV30 and TRBJ1-3; maybe TRBD1 (6 bases). There are 15 residues in the CDR3. V shed 3 bases and J shed 7 bases, with 19 bases lying between them. The germline gives CDR1 GTSNPN, CDR2 SVGIG (reference sequence). The CDR3: CAWSAGTPNRNTIYF. The CDR3 DNA is TGTGCCTGGAGCGCCGGGACACCAAACCGGAACACCATATATTTT.